Listed here are 31 T cell receptor beta chains from one sample, sequenced in a study of OX40 agonist ivuxolimab in advanced cancers. The data were produced by immunoSEQ multiplex PCR, yet TCRdb's version contains in-frame clones alone and is incomplete. The sample comprises about 77,000 clones, around 94% of which are singletons, and 4% to 5% rests with the top ten. The starting material was CD4+ or CD8+ T cells sorted from blood, obtained in a trial of the OX40 agonist ivuxolimab. Receptors originate from an adult with an advanced solid tumor such as melanoma, head and neck, liver or kidney cancer.

The gene calls are TRBV19 and TRBJ1-4; D uncertain. This CDR3 is built from 15 residues. Germline V gene lookup returns CDR1 LNHDA and CDR2 SQIVND (reference sequence). V was trimmed by 2 bases and J by 1 base, leaving 8 bases between them. The CDR3 DNA sequence: TGTGCCAGTAGTATATCGACTGGAACTAATGAAAAACTGTTTTTT. This encodes CASSISTGTNEKLFF.

This chain connects TRBV7-3 to TRBJ2-1, with D tentatively TRBD1 (6 bases). V lost 5 bases and J 5 bases, leaving 19 bases between the germline ends. This CDR3 contains 16 residues. Germline values: CDR1 SGHTA, CDR2 FQGTGA. CDR3 in amino acids: CASSTHGTRDDNEQFF. The DNA of the CDR3 is TGTGCCAGCAGCACTCACGGGACAAGGGACGACAATGAGCAGTTCTTC.

This chain connects TRBV7-2 to TRBJ1-5, with 9 nucleotides matching TRBD1. V shed 5 bases, J shed 12 bases, and the junction held 8 bases outside the gene matches. Germline lookup yields CDR1 SGHTA and CDR2 FQGNSA. This CDR3 contains 13 residues. CDR3 nucleotides: TGTGCCAGCAGCATCGCCGAGACAGGGGGCCAGCATTTT. Translated, it gives CASSIAETGGQHF.

The gene calls are TRBV11-3 and TRBJ2-2, with D unresolved. V was trimmed by 0 bases and J by 8 bases, leaving 13 bases between them. This CDR3 contains 15 residues. Per germline, CDR1 SGHNT and CDR2 YENEEA. As DNA, the CDR3 is TGTGCCAGCAGCTTAGAAGGGTCTAGAGGAGGGGAGCTGTTTTTT. Amino acids: CASSLEGSRGGELFF.

The V call is TRBV30, the J call TRBJ2-7; 8 positions agree with TRBD1. Germline V lookup: CDR1 GTSNPN, CDR2 SVGIG (reference sequence). This CDR3 has 12 amino acids. Trimming at V came to 4 bases and at J to 5 bases, leaving 4 bases not matched to a gene. The CDR3 reads CAWTRGLNEQYF. CDR3 DNA sequence: TGTGCCTGGACCAGGGGGCTGAACGAGCAGTACTTC.

The CDR3 loop reads CASSSIDTEAFF. CDR3 nucleotides: TGTGCCAGCAGCTCAATCGACACTGAAGCTTTCTTT. The chain combines TRBV28 with TRBJ1-1; D remains unclear. V dropped 6 bases and J dropped 3 bases, with 8 bases sitting between them. Germline V CDR1 and CDR2: MDHEN, SYDVKM. The CDR3 covers 12 residues.

The chain links TRBV28 to TRBJ1-1; D uncertain. V lost 3 bases and J lost 5, with 4 bases in between. CDR3 length equals 11 residues. Germline V gene sequence: CDR1 MDHEN, CDR2 SYDVKM. The CDR3 DNA is TGTGCCAGCAGTTTGGGGACTGAAGCTTTCTTT. As protein: CASSLGTEAFF.

This clone appeared a single time. This chain joins TRBV4-3 and TRBJ2-3; D is perhaps TRBD1 (5 bases). V lost 1 base and J lost 4, with 9 bases in between. The CDR3 sequence is 14 residues long. Germline assignment: CDR1 LGHNA and CDR2 YSLEER. CDR3 DNA: TGCGCCAGCAGCCAAGGACAGACGGCAGATACGCAGTATTTT. Its protein product is CASSQGQTADTQYF.

The V gene is TRBV19, the J gene TRBJ2-3; 14 bases agree with TRBD2. The CDR3 consists of 16 residues. Germline CDR1 reads LNHDA; CDR2 reads SQIVND (reference sequence). Trimming at V came to 3 bases and at J to 4 bases, leaving 3 bases not matched to a gene. The DNA of the CDR3 is TGTGCCAGTAGTATGGGACTAGCGGGAGAGGCAGATACGCAGTATTTT. This codes for CASSMGLAGEADTQYF.

This clone appeared once. This chain connects TRBV13 to TRBJ1-2; D perhaps matches TRBD1 (6 bases). Germline values: CDR1 PRHDT, CDR2 FYEKMQ (reference sequence). V was trimmed by 5 bases and J by 4 bases, leaving 17 bases between them. The CDR3 contains 15 residues. For the CDR3, the DNA is TGTGCCAGCAGCCAGGGGAGTGTCGGAGGCTATGGCTACACCTTC. Amino acids: CASSQGSVGGYGYTF. The variable domain in full, completed from reference TRBV13 and TRBJ1-2, reads AAGVIQSPRHLIKEKRETATLKCYPIPRHDTVYWYQQGPGQDPQFLISFYEKMQSDKGSIPDRFSAQQFSDYHSELNMSSLELGDSALYFCASSQGSVGGYGYTFGSGTRLTVV.

The CDR3 nucleotides read TGTGCCAGCAGTTATAACTACTATGGCTACACCTTC. Translated: CASSYNYYGYTF. V and J are TRBV7-2 and TRBJ1-2; D is undetermined. CDR1 is SGHTA and CDR2 is FQGNSA in the germline V gene. There are 12 residues in the CDR3. V lost 6 bases and J 3 bases, leaving 8 bases between the germline ends. Drawing the rest from reference TRBV7-2 and TRBJ1-2, the complete variable domain is GAGVSQSPSNKVTEKGKDVELRCDPISGHTALYWYRQSLGQGLEFLIYFQGNSAPDKSGLPSDRFSAERTGGSVSTLTIQRTQQEDSAVYLCASSYNYYGYTFGSGTRLTVV.

The V call is TRBV6-5, the J call TRBJ1-1, with a possible D match to TRBD1 (6 bases). The CDR3 consists of 15 residues. Per the germline V gene, CDR1 is MNHEY and CDR2 is SVGAGI. V was shortened by 1 base and J by 1 base, with 10 bases between the two germline ends. In nucleotides, the CDR3 is TGTGCCAGCAGTTACTTGGGGGCATCGAACACTGAAGCTTTCTTT. This sequence encodes CASSYLGASNTEAFF.

The chain combines TRBV9 with TRBJ2-1, with D perhaps matching TRBD2 (7 bases). Germline CDR1 and CDR2: SGDLS and YYNGEE. This CDR3 comprises 16 residues. V lost 3 bases and J lost 2, with 15 bases in between. The CDR3 spells CASSAGGGGPYNEQFF. Written as DNA, the CDR3 is TGTGCCAGCAGCGCTGGAGGGGGAGGGCCCTACAATGAGCAGTTCTTC.

The J gene is TRBJ2-1, the V gene TRBV30; no reliable D call. Trimming removed 5 bases from V and 2 bases from J, with 4 bases in between. CDR1 and CDR2 from the germline V gene are GTSNPN and SVGIG (reference sequence). The CDR3 consists of 11 residues. CDR3 sequence reads: CAWATYNEQFF. The CDR3 DNA follows: TGTGCCTGGGCTACCTACAATGAGCAGTTCTTC.

The rearrangement uses TRBV7-9 and TRBJ2-3; 8 nucleotides agree with TRBD2. Trimming removed 4 bases from V and 3 bases from J; junction bases left unmatched: 6. The germline gives CDR1 SEHNR, CDR2 FQNEAQ (reference sequence). This CDR3 spans 15 amino acids. The CDR3 DNA reads as TGTGCCAGCAGCTATAGCGGGACGTGGACAGATACGCAGTATTTT. Amino acid sequence: CASSYSGTWTDTQYF.

V usage is TRBV19 and J usage is TRBJ2-4, with D possibly TRBD2 on 6 matching bases. Trimming left V 4 bases short and J 2 bases short, with 18 bases between. CDR1 LNHDA and CDR2 SQIVND come from the germline V gene (reference sequence). The CDR3 totals 17 residues. In DNA form, the CDR3 reads TGTGCCAGTAGTAGAGGGATCGGGAGAGGATCCAAAAACATTCAGTACTTC. Its translation: CASSRGIGRGSKNIQYF.

This clone was recorded only once. The rearrangement links TRBV2 to TRBJ2-7; perhaps TRBD1 as D (5 bases). Trimming removed 2 bases at V and 6 bases at J, with 17 bases between. Germline CDR1 SNHLY, CDR2 FYNNEI. CDR3 length: 15 residues. The CDR3 bases are TGTGCCAGCAGTGAACGTACGCAGGGCTGGAGCGAGCAGTACTTC. This gives the protein CASSERTQGWSEQYF.

As to this clone: Distinct nucleotide sequences in the sample also encode this CDR3. This chain uses TRBV7-3 with TRBJ2-2, with D hard to call. The germline V gene encodes CDR1 SGHTA and CDR2 FQGTGA. The ends were cut back, 1 base at V and 6 bases at J, with 3 bases in the middle. This CDR3 has 12 residues. The CDR3 region has the DNA TGTGCCAGCAGCTTAATATCCGGGGAGCTGTTTTTT. Its protein is CASSLISGELFF.

The gene calls are TRBV11-2 and TRBJ1-6; D perhaps matches TRBD1 (5 bases). The germline V gene has CDR1 SGHAT and CDR2 FQNNGV. V lost 1 base and J 0 bases, leaving 7 bases between the germline ends. This CDR3 contains 16 residues. This CDR3 is CASSLAGSSYNSPLHF. The CDR3 region has the DNA TGTGCCAGCAGCTTAGCAGGGAGCTCCTATAATTCACCCCTCCACTTT.

This rearrangement joins TRBV6-6 to TRBJ2-7, with 10 bases that match TRBD2. V was clipped by 6 bases and J by 4 bases; unmatched bases: 9. This CDR3 contains 15 residues. Per the germline V gene, CDR1 is MNHNY and CDR2 is SVGAGI (reference sequence). The CDR3 DNA reads TGTGCCAGCAGCCCACGACCTAGCGGGAGTTACGAGCAGTACTTC. Residues: CASSPRPSGSYEQYF.

The chain is built from TRBV28 and TRBJ2-1; weak D call: TRBD2 (6 bases). Trimming left V 6 bases short and J 2 bases short, with 17 bases between. CDR1 is MDHEN and CDR2 is SYDVKM in the germline V gene. The CDR3 length is 16 residues. DNA of the CDR3: TGTGCCAGCAGCGTTCAGGAGGGGCCAACCTACAATGAGCAGTTCTTC. It specifies CASSVQEGPTYNEQFF.

J is TRBJ1-5 and V is TRBV28, with 8 bases aligning to TRBD1. Germline lookup yields CDR1 MDHEN and CDR2 SYDVKM. The CDR3 has 17 amino acids. Trimming took 3 bases from V and 0 from J; bases not matched to a gene: 7. The DNA of the CDR3 is TGTGCCAGCAGTTTGCCCCAGGGGGCCTATAGCAATCAGCCCCAGCATTTT. This gives the protein CASSLPQGAYSNQPQHF. Supplemented by reference TRBV28 and TRBJ1-5, the full variable domain reads DVKVTQSSRYLVKRTGEKVFLECVQDMDHENMFWYRQDPGLGLRLIYFSYDVKMKEKGDIPEGYSVSREKKERFSLILESASTNQTSMYLCASSLPQGAYSNQPQHFGDGTRLSIL.

The chain recombines TRBV11-2 with TRBJ2-3; tentative D call: TRBD2 (7 bases). The CDR3 is 16 residues long. CDR1 is SGHAT and CDR2 is FQNNGV in the germline V gene. V was cut by 1 base and J by 0 bases, with 11 bases left in between. Here the CDR3 reads CASSLVAGASTDTQYF. CDR3 DNA: TGTGCCAGCAGCTTAGTGGCGGGGGCAAGCACAGATACGCAGTATTTT.

The genes are TRBV7-2 and TRBJ2-2; 8 nucleotides align to TRBD2. The CDR3 is 16 residues long. CDR1 is SGHTA and CDR2 is FQGNSA in the germline V gene. With V trimmed by 5 bases and J by 1 base, 6 bases remained unmatched. This CDR3 is CASSPGLGLNTGELFF. The CDR3 DNA sequence: TGTGCCAGCAGCCCGGGACTAGGCCTGAACACCGGGGAGCTGTTTTTT.

This rearrangement joins TRBV19 to TRBJ2-1; 9 bases are a match to TRBD2. CDR3 length equals 15 residues. Germline V gene lookup returns CDR1 LNHDA and CDR2 SQIVND (reference sequence). V lost 5 bases, J lost 9 bases, and 11 bases stayed unmatched. CDR3 sequence (DNA): TGTGCCAGTAGTTCGCCCGCCGCGGGAGGGGGTGAGCAGTTCTTC. This codes for CASSSPAAGGGEQFF.

The chain employs TRBV4-3 and TRBJ2-3; 14 bases map to TRBD2. The CDR3 has 17 residues. Germline CDR1 is LGHNA and CDR2 is YSLEER. Trimming took 0 bases from V and 6 from J; bases not matched to a gene: 5. CDR3 loop: CASSQEGTSGRGDTQYF. CDR3 in DNA: TGCGCCAGCAGCCAAGAGGGGACTAGCGGGAGAGGTGATACGCAGTATTTT.

The chain has TRBV9 and TRBJ2-7; D might be TRBD2 (5 bases). CDR3 length equals 14 residues. Per the germline V gene, CDR1 is SGDLS and CDR2 is YYNGEE. Deletions cut 4 bases from V and 2 bases from J, with 13 bases between. The CDR3 is CASSISATAYEQYF. Written as DNA, the CDR3 is TGTGCCAGCAGCATTAGCGCCACAGCCTACGAGCAGTACTTC.

This clone occurred once. The J gene is TRBJ2-1, the V gene TRBV11-2; D might be TRBD2 (5 bases). Germline lookup yields CDR1 SGHAT and CDR2 FQNNGV. V dropped 5 bases and J dropped 11 bases, with 13 bases sitting between them. The CDR3 has 12 residues. CDR3 in amino acids: CASSPGSEKQFF. The CDR3 DNA is TGTGCCAGCAGCCCGGGGTCGGAGAAGCAGTTCTTC.

This chain connects TRBV20-1 to TRBJ2-2; D remains ambiguous. This CDR3 spans 11 amino acids. Between the trimmed V and J ends, which lost 6 bases and 1 base, there was a span of 3 bases. Germline CDR1 reads DFQATT; CDR2 reads SNEGSKA (reference sequence). The CDR3 spells CSARNTGELFF. The CDR3 nucleotides read TGCAGTGCCAGGAACACCGGGGAGCTGTTTTTT.

The chain links TRBV25-1 to TRBJ1-4; maybe TRBD1 (6 bases). The CDR3 runs to 15 residues. Germline V gives CDR1 MGHDK, CDR2 SYGVNS. Trimming removed 3 bases from V and 8 bases from J, with 16 bases in between. Here the CDR3 DNA reads TGTGCCAGCAGTGACCCTACAGGGTTGGGGGAAAAACTGTTTTTT. Protein sequence: CASSDPTGLGEKLFF.

The DNA of the CDR3 is TGTGCCAGCAGCAAAAACTTTGGGGAAAAACTGTTTTTT. It translates to CASSKNFGEKLFF. The chain uses TRBV27 and TRBJ1-4; D remains unclear. This CDR3 contains 13 residues. Between the trimmed V and J ends, which lost 6 bases and 8 bases, there was a span of 13 bases. Germline V gene lookup returns CDR1 MNHEY and CDR2 SMNVEV (reference sequence). The full variable domain, its missing parts supplied by reference TRBV27 and TRBJ1-4, is EAQVTQNPRYLITVTGKKLTVTCSQNMNHEYMSWYRQDPGLGLRQIYYSMNVEVTDKGDVPEGYKVSRKEKRNFPLILESPSPNQTSLYFCASSKNFGEKLFFGSGTQLSVL.